One TCR beta chain is described in this entry. Germline loops: CDR1 GTSNPN, CDR2 SVGIG (reference sequence). Trimming removed 1 base from V and 11 bases from J, with 17 bases in between. The CDR3 loop spans 13 amino acids. Assay: immunoSEQ multiplex PCR; the TCRdb copy retains only in-frame clones and omits some. This sample has tens of thousands of clones, with approximately 83% found just once. This entry is derived from a study of blood T cell repertoires in COVID-19. Study information: PBMCs, B-cell-depleted T cells, or T cells were the source of the cDNA or gDNA that made up the material.

Material: peripheral blood. The sequence derives from a human donor in a cohort sampled during active COVID-19. This chain connects TRBV30 to TRBJ1-1; D gene ambiguous. CDR3 sequence: CAWSGERRSSAFF. The CDR3 DNA reads as TGTGCCTGGAGTGGCGAAAGACGCAGTAGCGCTTTCTTT.